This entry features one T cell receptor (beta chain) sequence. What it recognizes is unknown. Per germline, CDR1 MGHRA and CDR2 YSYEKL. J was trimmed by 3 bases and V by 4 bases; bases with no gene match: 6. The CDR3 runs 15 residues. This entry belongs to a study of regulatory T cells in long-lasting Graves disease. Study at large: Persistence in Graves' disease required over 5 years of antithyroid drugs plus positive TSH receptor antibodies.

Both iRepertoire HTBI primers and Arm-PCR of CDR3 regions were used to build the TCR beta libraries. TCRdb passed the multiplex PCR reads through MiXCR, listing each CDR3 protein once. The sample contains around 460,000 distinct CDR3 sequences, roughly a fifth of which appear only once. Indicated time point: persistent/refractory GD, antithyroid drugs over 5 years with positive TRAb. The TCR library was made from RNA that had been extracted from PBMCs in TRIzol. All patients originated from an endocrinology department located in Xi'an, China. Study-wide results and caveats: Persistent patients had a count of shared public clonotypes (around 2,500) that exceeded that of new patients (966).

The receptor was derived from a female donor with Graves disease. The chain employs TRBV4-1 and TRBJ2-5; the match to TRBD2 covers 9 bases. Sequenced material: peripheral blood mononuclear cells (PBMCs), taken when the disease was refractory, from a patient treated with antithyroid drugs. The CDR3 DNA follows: TGCGCCAGCAGCCTGCTGACTAGCGGTAAAGAGACCCAGTACTTC. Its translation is CASSLLTSGKETQYF.